This T cell receptor beta chain appears in the sequencing data of a study of cytomegalovirus exposure and HLA in healthy donors. Germline V gene sequence: CDR1 SGDLS, CDR2 YYNGEE. CDR3 size: 14 residues. After removal of 3 bases from V and 1 base from J, the junction contained 0 bases not matched to a gene. The PCR was carried out with 60 Vbeta primers and 13 Jbeta primers. This table comes from immunoSEQ multiplex PCR, and its TCRdb copy is limited to in-frame clones, with some not included. This table has 35,000 to 50,000 clones, about 72% appearing once. This receptor was taken from a man aged 25 to 45 in good health and CMV-seronegative. The sequenced material came from PBMCs. This chain connects TRBV9 to TRBJ2-5, with 10 bases that match TRBD2. Here the CDR3 DNA reads TGTGCCAGCAGCGGACTAGCGGGCCAAGAGACCCAGTACTTC. This gives the protein CASSGLAGQETQYF.